This TCR beta chain was recovered during a study of cytomegalovirus exposure and HLA in healthy donors. Study-wide results and limits: The listing of some 170 TCR beta chains classed them as cytomegalovirus-associated.

With 60 Vbeta and 13 Jbeta primers, the PCR was carried out. Generated by immunoSEQ multiplex PCR, the TCRdb table keeps only in-frame clones and is missing some. The sample holds approximately 98,000 clones, more than 70% seen once. Germline assignment: CDR1 GTSNPN and CDR2 SVGIG (reference sequence). This CDR3 has 15 amino acids. The ends lost 5 bases at V and 8 bases at J; junction bases unmatched: 12. As regards this clone: Its antigen is unidentified.

This clonotype was obtained from a young man in good health and CMV-seropositive. The chain recombines TRBV30 with TRBJ2-4; 10 positions agree with TRBD1. Sequencing was done on a sample of PBMCs. CDR3 region: CAWCPGQGMVDIQYF. Here the CDR3 DNA reads TGTGCCTGGTGTCCGGGACAGGGGATGGTGGACATTCAGTACTTC.